This T cell receptor (beta chain) was observed in a study of T-cell reconstitution after alpha-beta-depleted transplantation in children. This clonotype was recorded at least ten times. The TCRbeta library incorporated unique molecular identifiers. MiXCR was run by TCRdb on the PCR reads, yielding one entry per CDR3 protein. The sample has about 340,000 distinct CDR3 sequences, around 15% seen once. This TCR came from a male patient aged 2-9 years who had a stem cell transplant for acute lymphoblastic leukemia, so the T cells may come from the graft donor. The sample here was PBMCs, mostly from graft donor cells, taken 360 days after TCRalphabeta/CD19-depleted stem cell transplant.

The CDR3: CASSRLGTSGFSEQFF. The CDR3 DNA is TGTGCCAGCAGTCGGCTTGGGACTAGCGGTTTCTCTGAGCAGTTCTTC. V gene TRBV25-1 combines with J gene TRBJ2-1; 11 bases are a match to TRBD2. The CDR3 is made up of 16 amino acids. CDR1 and CDR2 (germline): MGHDK, SYGVNS. V trimming: 5 bases; J trimming: 9 bases; junction bases outside the gene matches: 12.